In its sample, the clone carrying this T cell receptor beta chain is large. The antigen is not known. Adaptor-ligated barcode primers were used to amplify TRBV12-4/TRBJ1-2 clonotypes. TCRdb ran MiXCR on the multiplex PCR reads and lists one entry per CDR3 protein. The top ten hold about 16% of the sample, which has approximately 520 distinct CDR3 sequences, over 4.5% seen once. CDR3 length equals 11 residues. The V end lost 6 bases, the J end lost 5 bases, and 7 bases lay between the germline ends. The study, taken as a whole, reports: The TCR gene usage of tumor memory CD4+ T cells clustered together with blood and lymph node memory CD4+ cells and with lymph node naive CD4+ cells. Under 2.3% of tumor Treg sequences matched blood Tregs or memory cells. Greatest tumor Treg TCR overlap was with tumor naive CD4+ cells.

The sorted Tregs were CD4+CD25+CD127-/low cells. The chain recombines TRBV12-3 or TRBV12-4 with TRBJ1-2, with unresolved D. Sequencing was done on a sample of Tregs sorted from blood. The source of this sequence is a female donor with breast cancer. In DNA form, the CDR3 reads TGTGCCAGCAGGGAAAGATATGGCTACACCTTC. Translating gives CASRERYGYTF.